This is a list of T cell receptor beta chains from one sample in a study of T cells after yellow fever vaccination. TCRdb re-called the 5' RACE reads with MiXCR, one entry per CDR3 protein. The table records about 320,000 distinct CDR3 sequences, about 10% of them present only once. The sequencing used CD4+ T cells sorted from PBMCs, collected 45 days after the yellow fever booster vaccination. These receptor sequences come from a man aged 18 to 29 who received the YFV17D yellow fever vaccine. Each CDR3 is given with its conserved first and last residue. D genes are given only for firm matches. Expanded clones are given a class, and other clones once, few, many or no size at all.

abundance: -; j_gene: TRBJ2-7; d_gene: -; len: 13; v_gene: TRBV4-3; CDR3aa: CASSRDVQGGMYF; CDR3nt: TGCGCCAGCAGCCGCGACGTACAGGGCGGTATGTACTTC
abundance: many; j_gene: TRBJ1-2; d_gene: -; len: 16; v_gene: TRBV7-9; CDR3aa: CASGRDGELGNYGYTF; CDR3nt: TGTGCCAGCGGCAGGGACGGCGAATTAGGCAACTATGGCTACACCTTC
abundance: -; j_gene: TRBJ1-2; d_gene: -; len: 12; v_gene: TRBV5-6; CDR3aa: CASSFAFPGYTF; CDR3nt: TGTGCCAGCAGCTTCGCCTTCCCTGGCTACACCTTC
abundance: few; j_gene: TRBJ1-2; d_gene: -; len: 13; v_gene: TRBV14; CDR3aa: CASSRRQLYGYTF; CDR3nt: TGTGCCAGCAGCCGCAGGCAACTCTATGGCTACACCTTC
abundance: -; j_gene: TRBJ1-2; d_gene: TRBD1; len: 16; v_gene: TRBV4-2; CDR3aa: CASSPGTGSTNYGYTF; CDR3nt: TGTGCCAGCAGCCCAGGGACAGGGAGTACTAACTATGGCTACACCTTC
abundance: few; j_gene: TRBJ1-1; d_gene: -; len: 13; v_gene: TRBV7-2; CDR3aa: CASSLAQSSQAFF; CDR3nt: TGTGCCAGCAGCTTAGCTCAGTCTTCGCAAGCTTTCTTT
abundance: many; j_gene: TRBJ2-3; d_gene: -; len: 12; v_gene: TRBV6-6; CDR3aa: CASSKNTDTQYF; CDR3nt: TGTGCCAGCAGTAAGAACACCGATACGCAGTATTTT
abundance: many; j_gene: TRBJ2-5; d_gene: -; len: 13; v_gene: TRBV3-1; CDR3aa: CASSQGLGATQYF; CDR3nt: TGTGCCAGCAGCCAAGGACTAGGGGCGACCCAGTACTTC
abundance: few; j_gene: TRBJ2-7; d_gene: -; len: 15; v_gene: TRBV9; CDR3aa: CASSVGMLPGYEQYF; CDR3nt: TGTGCCAGCAGCGTAGGAATGTTACCCGGCTACGAGCAGTACTTC
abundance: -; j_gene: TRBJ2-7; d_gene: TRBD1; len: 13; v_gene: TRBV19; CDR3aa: CASSRGMSYEQYF; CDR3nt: TGTGCCAGTAGCAGGGGGATGTCCTACGAGCAGTACTTC
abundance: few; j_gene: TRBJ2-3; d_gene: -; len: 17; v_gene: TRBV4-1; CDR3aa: CASSQEGPAGAADTQYF; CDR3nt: TGCGCCAGCAGCCAAGAAGGTCCGGCAGGGGCGGCAGATACGCAGTATTTT